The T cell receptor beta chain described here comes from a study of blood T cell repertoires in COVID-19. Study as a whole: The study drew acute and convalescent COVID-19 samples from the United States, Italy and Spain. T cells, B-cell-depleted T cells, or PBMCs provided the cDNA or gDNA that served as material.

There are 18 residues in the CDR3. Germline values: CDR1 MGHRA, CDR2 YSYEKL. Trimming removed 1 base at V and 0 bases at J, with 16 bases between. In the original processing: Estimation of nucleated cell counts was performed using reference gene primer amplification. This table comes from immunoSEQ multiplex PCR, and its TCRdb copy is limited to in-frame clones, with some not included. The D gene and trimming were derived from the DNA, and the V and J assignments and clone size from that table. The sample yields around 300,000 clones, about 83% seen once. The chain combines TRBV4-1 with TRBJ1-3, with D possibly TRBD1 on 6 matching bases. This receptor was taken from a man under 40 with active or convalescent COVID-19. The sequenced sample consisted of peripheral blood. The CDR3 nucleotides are TGCGCCAGCAGCCAAGTTTTGGGACACCACCCCTCTGGAAACACCATATATTTT. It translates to CASSQVLGHHPSGNTIYF.